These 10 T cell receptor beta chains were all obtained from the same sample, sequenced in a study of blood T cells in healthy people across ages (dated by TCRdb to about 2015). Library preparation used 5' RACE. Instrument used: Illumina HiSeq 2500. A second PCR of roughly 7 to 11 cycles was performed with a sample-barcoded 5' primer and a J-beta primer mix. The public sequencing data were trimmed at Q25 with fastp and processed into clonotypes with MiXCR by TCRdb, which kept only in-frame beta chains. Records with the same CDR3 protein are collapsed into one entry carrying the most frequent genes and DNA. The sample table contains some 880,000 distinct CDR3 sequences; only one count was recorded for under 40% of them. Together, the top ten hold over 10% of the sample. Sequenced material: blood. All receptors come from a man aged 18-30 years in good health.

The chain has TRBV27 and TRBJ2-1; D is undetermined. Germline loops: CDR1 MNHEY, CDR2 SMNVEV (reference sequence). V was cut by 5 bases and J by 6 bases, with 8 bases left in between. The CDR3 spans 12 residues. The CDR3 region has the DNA TGTGCCAGCAGTACCACCGTCAATGAGCAGTTCTTC. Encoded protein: CASSTTVNEQFF.

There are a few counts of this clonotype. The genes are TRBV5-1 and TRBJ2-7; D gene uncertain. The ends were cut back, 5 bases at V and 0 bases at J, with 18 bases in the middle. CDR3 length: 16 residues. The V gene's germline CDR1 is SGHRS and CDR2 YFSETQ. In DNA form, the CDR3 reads TGCGCCAGCAGTCCTACCCCAGATTACACCTCCTACGAGCAGTACTTC. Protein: CASSPTPDYTSYEQYF.

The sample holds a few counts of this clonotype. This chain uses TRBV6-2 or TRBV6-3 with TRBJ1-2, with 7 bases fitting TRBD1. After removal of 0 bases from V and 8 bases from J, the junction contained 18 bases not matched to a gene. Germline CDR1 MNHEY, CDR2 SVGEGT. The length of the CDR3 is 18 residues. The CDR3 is CASSYSVQGGAARFGYTF. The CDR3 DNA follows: TGTGCCAGCAGTTACTCAGTCCAAGGGGGCGCAGCGCGCTTCGGCTACACCTTC.

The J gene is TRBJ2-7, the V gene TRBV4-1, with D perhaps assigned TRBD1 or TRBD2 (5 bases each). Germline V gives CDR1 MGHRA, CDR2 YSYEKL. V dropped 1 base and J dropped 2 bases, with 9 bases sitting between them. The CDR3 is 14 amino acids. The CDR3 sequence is CASSQGGATYEQYF. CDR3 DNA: TGCGCCAGCAGCCAAGGAGGGGCTACCTACGAGCAGTACTTC.

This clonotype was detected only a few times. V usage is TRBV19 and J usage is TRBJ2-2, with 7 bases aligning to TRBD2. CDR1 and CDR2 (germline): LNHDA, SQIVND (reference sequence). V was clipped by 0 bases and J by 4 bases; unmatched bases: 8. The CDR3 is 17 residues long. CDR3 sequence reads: CASSIDRGAGSTGELFF. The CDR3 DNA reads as TGTGCCAGTAGTATAGATCGTGGAGCGGGGAGCACCGGGGAGCTGTTTTTT.

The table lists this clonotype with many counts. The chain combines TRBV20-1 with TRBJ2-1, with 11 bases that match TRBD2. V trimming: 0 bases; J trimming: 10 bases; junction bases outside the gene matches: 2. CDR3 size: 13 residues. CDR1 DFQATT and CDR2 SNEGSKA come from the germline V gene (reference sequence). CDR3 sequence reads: CSARDRLAGEQFF. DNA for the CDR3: TGCAGTGCTAGAGATAGACTAGCGGGAGAGCAGTTCTTC.

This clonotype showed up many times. CDR3 region: CASRGTGEYGYTF. For the CDR3, the DNA is TGTGCCAGCAGGGGGACAGGGGAATATGGCTACACCTTC. The genes are TRBV12-3 or TRBV12-4 and TRBJ1-2, with 10 bases aligning to TRBD1. Trimming cost V 6 bases and J 5 bases; bases outside gene matches: 3. This CDR3 has 13 residues.

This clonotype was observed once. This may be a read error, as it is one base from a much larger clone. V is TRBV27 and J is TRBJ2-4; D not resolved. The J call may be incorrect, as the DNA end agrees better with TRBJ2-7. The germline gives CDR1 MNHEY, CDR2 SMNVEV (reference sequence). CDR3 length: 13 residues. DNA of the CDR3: TGTGCCAGCATTTTAGTGGGTCTCTACGAGCAGTACTTC. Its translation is CASILVGLYEQYF.

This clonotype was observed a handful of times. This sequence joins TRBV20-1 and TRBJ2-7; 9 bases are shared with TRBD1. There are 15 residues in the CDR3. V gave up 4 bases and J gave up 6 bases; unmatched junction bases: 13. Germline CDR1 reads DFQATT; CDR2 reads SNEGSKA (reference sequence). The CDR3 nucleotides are TGCAGTGCTATTTCAGTGGACAGGGGACGGTGCGAGCAGTACTTC. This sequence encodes CSAISVDRGRCEQYF.

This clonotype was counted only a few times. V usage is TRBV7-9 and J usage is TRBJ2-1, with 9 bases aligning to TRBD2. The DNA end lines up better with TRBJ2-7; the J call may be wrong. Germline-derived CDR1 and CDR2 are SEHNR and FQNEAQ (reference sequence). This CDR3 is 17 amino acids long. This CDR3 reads CASSLLTGTSSYNEQYF. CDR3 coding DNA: TGTGCCAGCAGCTTACTTACCGGGACTAGCTCCTACAATGAGCAGTACTTC.